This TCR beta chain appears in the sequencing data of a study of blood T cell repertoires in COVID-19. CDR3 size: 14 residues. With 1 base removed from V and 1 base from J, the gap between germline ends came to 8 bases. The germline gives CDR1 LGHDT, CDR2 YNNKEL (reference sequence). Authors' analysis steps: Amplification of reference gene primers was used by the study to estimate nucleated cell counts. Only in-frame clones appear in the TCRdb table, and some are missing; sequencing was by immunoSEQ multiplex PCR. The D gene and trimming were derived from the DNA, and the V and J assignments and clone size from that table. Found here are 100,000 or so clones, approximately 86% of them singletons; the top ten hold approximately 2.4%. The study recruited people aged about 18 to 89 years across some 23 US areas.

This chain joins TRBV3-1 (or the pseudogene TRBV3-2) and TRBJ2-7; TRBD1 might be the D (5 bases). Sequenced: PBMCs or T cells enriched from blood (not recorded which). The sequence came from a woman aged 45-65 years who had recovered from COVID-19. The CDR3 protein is CASSQGTISYEQYF. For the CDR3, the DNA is TGTGCCAGCAGCCAAGGGACAATTTCCTACGAGCAGTACTTC.